A single sample gave rise to the 29 T cell receptor beta chains below, sequenced in a study of PD-L1 blockade in urothelial cancer. Time point: pretreatment peripheral blood. Libraries were prepared by immunoSEQ multiplex PCR; TCRdb keeps only in-frame clonotypes and omits some of them. The table includes 100,000 to 150,000 clones, less than 85% detected once. This sample comprised PBMCs, obtained around atezolizumab (anti-PD-L1) treatment. The source of these receptors is a man between 50 and 59 years old with urothelial cancer.

This clone was detected once. This chain links TRBV4-1 with TRBJ2-5; 13 nucleotides agree with TRBD2. Trimming took 2 bases from V and 1 from J; bases not matched to a gene: 4. Germline V CDR1 and CDR2: MGHRA, YSYEKL. This CDR3 is 17 amino acids long. In nucleotides, the CDR3 is TGCGCCAGCAGCCAATCCGGGACTAGCGGGATCCAAGAGACCCAGTACTTC. Translating it yields CASSQSGTSGIQETQYF.

This chain joins TRBV5-1 and TRBJ2-5; 7 bases map to TRBD2. The J segment lost 5 bases and the V segment lost 7 bases, leaving 20 bases of the junction unmatched. This CDR3 is built from 17 residues. CDR1 is SGHRS and CDR2 is YFSETQ in the germline V gene. This CDR3 is CASSTGTTQGGWETQYF. In DNA form, the CDR3 reads TGCGCCAGCTCAACCGGGACTACTCAAGGCGGGTGGGAGACCCAGTACTTC.

V usage is TRBV5-1 and J usage is TRBJ2-1, with 7 nucleotides matching TRBD1. The germline V gene has CDR1 SGHRS and CDR2 YFSETQ. This CDR3 has 15 amino acids. V gave up 1 base and J gave up 7 bases; unmatched junction bases: 8. The CDR3 region is CASSLRQGVGNEQFF. In nucleotides, the CDR3 is TGCGCCAGCAGCTTGCGGCAGGGGGTCGGTAATGAGCAGTTCTTC.

The CDR3 spells CASSVASGMDTQYF. The CDR3 DNA is TGTGCCAGCAGCGTAGCTAGCGGGATGGATACGCAGTATTTT. This chain joins TRBV9 and TRBJ2-3; 9 bases line up with TRBD2. V lost 0 bases and J lost 6; bases outside the gene matches: 2. This CDR3 spans 14 amino acids. Germline V gives CDR1 SGDLS, CDR2 YYNGEE.

This chain connects TRBV10-3 to TRBJ2-5; D remains ambiguous. The V and J ends lost 8 bases and 4 bases respectively, with 14 bases between them. Germline CDR1 reads ENHRY; CDR2 reads SYGVKD. The CDR3 is 13 residues long. The CDR3 region is CAIGADLLETQYF. The DNA for the CDR3 is TGTGCCATCGGAGCTGATCTTTTAGAGACCCAGTACTTC.

The chain joins TRBV4-1 to TRBJ2-7; the D gene is possibly TRBD2 (5 bases). Trimming left V 0 bases short and J 0 bases short, with 9 bases between. The CDR3 has 15 amino acids. Per germline, CDR1 MGHRA and CDR2 YSYEKL. The CDR3 nucleotides read TGCGCCAGCAGCCAAGAAGGAGACTACTCCTACGAGCAGTACTTC. Translated: CASSQEGDYSYEQYF.

This rearrangement joins TRBV11-2 to TRBJ2-1; 9 bases agree with TRBD2. This CDR3 region has 16 residues. The junction had 13 bases not matched to a gene; V was cut back by 5 bases and J by 8 bases. Germline-derived CDR1 and CDR2 are SGHAT and FQNNGV. The CDR3 loop reads CASSPGTSLAFDEQFF. The CDR3 DNA reads TGTGCCAGCAGCCCCGGGACTAGCTTGGCGTTCGATGAGCAGTTCTTC.

V and J are TRBV10-3 and TRBJ2-5; D perhaps matches TRBD2 (6 bases). The CDR3 has 16 amino acids. In germline, CDR1 is ENHRY, CDR2 SYGVKD. The V and J ends lost 3 bases and 5 bases respectively, with 19 bases between them. CDR3 residues: CAISEWSRPEGETQYF. CDR3 sequence (DNA): TGTGCCATCAGTGAATGGTCCAGACCGGAGGGGGAGACCCAGTACTTC.

The chain uses TRBV5-1 and TRBJ1-1, with D hard to call. CDR3 length equals 16 residues. The V end lost 4 bases, the J end lost 0 bases, and 16 bases lay between the germline ends. Germline CDR1 and CDR2: SGHRS and YFSETQ. Here the CDR3 DNA reads TGCGCCAGCAGCATATCCGGGAGGACTATGAACACTGAAGCTTTCTTT. This gives the protein CASSISGRTMNTEAFF. The whole variable domain, remainder taken from reference TRBV5-1 and TRBJ1-1, is KAGVTQTPRYLIKTRGQQVTLSCSPISGHRSVSWYQQTPGQGLQFLFEYFSETQRNKGNFPGRFSGRQFSNSRSEMNVSTLELGDSALYLCASSISGRTMNTEAFFGQGTRLTVV.

V gene TRBV18 combines with J gene TRBJ1-1; D is unclear. The CDR3 consists of 15 residues. The V end lost 6 bases, the J end lost 2 bases, and 16 bases lay between the germline ends. From germline, CDR1 is KGHSH and CDR2 LQKENI. CDR3 region: CASSREGVANTEAFF. The DNA of the CDR3 is TGTGCCAGCTCCCGAGAGGGCGTCGCTAACACTGAAGCTTTCTTT. The whole variable domain, remainder taken from reference TRBV18 and TRBJ1-1, is NAGVMQNPRHLVRRRGQEARLRCSPMKGHSHVYWYRQLPEEGLKFMVYLQKENIIDESGMPKERFSAEFPKEGPSILRIQQVVRGDSAAYFCASSREGVANTEAFFGQGTRLTVV.

J is TRBJ1-2 and V is TRBV18, with D uncertain. The germline V gene encodes CDR1 KGHSH and CDR2 LQKENI. The V end lost 2 bases, the J end lost 4 bases, and 11 bases lay between the germline ends. This CDR3 contains 14 residues. CDR3 protein: CASSPSPGTYGYTF. CDR3 nucleotide sequence: TGTGCCAGCTCACCATCCCCAGGTACCTATGGCTACACCTTC.

This chain connects TRBV30 to TRBJ2-1, with TRBD2 identical over 13 bases. This CDR3 is 17 amino acids long. CDR1 is GTSNPN, CDR2 SVGIG, per germline (reference sequence). The V gene end was trimmed by 1 base and the J gene end by 7 bases; junction bases not matched to a gene: 10. CDR3 sequence (DNA): TGTGCCTGGAGTGGGACTAGCGGGGGTCCGGCTAGGAATGAGCAGTTCTTC. It yields the protein CAWSGTSGGPARNEQFF.

The genes are TRBV7-8 and TRBJ2-3, with D possibly TRBD1 on 5 matching bases. Trimming took 3 bases from V and 14 from J, leaving 18 bases between them. Germline V gives CDR1 SGHVS, CDR2 FQNEAQ. This CDR3 region has 13 residues. CDR3 DNA: TGTGCCAGCAGCTTTAGTCAGGGCTCTGTACTGTATTTT. It is translated as CASSFSQGSVLYF.

This rearrangement joins TRBV6-6 to TRBJ2-7; no definite D call. This CDR3 has 13 amino acids. CDR1 is MNHNY and CDR2 is SVGAGI in the germline V gene (reference sequence). V lost 7 bases and J 0 bases, leaving 10 bases between the germline ends. As DNA, the CDR3 is TGTGCCAGCACCTTACGTAGCTCCTACGAGCAGTACTTC. Translating gives CASTLRSSYEQYF.

The chain recombines TRBV11-1 with TRBJ2-1, with 10 positions matching TRBD1. V was clipped by 2 bases and J by 6 bases; unmatched bases: 1. The CDR3 extends over 14 amino acids. Per germline, CDR1 SGHAT and CDR2 FQDESV (reference sequence). This CDR3 reads CASSLRTGGNEQFF. The CDR3 DNA is TGTGCCAGCAGCTTAAGGACAGGGGGCAATGAGCAGTTCTTC.

The table lists this clone with a few counts. The V and J genes are TRBV6-1 and TRBJ1-1, with 8 positions matching TRBD1. Germline lookup yields CDR1 MNHNS and CDR2 SASEGT. This CDR3 comprises 15 residues. V lost 11 bases and J lost 6; bases outside the gene matches: 17. CDR3 nucleotides: TGTGCCCTCAAAGTGGGGGACAGGCTTGAGGCTGAAGCTTTCTTT. Its protein product is CALKVGDRLEAEAFF.

The chain combines TRBV5-4 with TRBJ1-4; a possible D gene is TRBD1 (6 bases). The CDR3 contains 16 residues. The V end lost 2 bases, the J end lost 8 bases, and 19 bases lay between the germline ends. The germline V gene encodes CDR1 SGHNT and CDR2 YYREEE (reference sequence). CDR3 DNA sequence: TGTGCCAGCAGCTTAATTGGCGGGGGGCCGGGAGAAAAACTGTTTTTT. Translation: CASSLIGGGPGEKLFF.

The J gene is TRBJ2-1, the V gene TRBV7-6; 8 positions agree with TRBD2. This CDR3 is 15 amino acids long. V gave up 2 bases and J gave up 1 base; unmatched junction bases: 1. The germline CDR1 and CDR2 sequences are SGHVS and FNYEAQ. DNA for the CDR3: TGTGCCAGCAGCTTAAGCGGGAGATCCTACAATGAGCAGTTCTTC. It encodes CASSLSGRSYNEQFF.

The chain joins TRBV6-1 to TRBJ2-5; possible D gene TRBD2, 6 bases. The CDR3 runs 15 residues. CDR1 is MNHNS and CDR2 is SASEGT in the germline V gene. V dropped 5 bases and J dropped 1 base, with 14 bases sitting between them. The CDR3 coding sequence is TGTGCCAGCAGTCTCAGGACTACTTCCCAAGAGACCCAGTACTTC. Translation: CASSLRTTSQETQYF.

The chain combines TRBV7-8 with TRBJ2-7, with D possibly TRBD2 on 6 matching bases. CDR3 length equals 14 residues. The V end was cut by 3 bases, the J end by 6 bases, with 15 bases between. Germline CDR1 is SGHVS and CDR2 is FQNEAQ. The CDR3 nucleotides are TGTGCCAGCAGCTTTGTGGGTCTCGGGAGCGAGCAGTACTTC. It is translated as CASSFVGLGSEQYF.

Many counts were recorded for this clone. The chain employs TRBV2 and TRBJ2-2; 9 bases line up with TRBD2. Trimming cost V 3 bases and J 7 bases; bases outside gene matches: 6. Germline-derived CDR1 and CDR2 are SNHLY and FYNNEI. The CDR3 is 15 amino acids. The CDR3 DNA reads TGTGCCAGCAGTGATCCTAGCGGGAAGAACGGGGAGCTGTTTTTT. Its translation: CASSDPSGKNGELFF.

The J gene is TRBJ2-6, the V gene TRBV5-1; 7 bases are shared with TRBD1. Looked up from germline, CDR1 is SGHRS and CDR2 is YFSETQ. V trimming: 6 bases; J trimming: 0 bases; junction bases outside the gene matches: 0. The CDR3 spans 14 residues. As DNA, the CDR3 is TGCGCCAGCAACAGGGGCTCTGGGGCCAACGTCCTGACTTTC. Translated, it gives CASNRGSGANVLTF.

This clone has a handful of counts. The chain recombines TRBV4-1 with TRBJ2-1; the match to TRBD1 covers 9 bases. The CDR3 loop spans 14 amino acids. Unmatched junction bases numbered 6, after V lost 6 bases and J lost 6 bases. Germline assignment: CDR1 MGHRA and CDR2 YSYEKL. CDR3 in amino acids: CASRKDRGVNEQFF. DNA of the CDR3: TGCGCCAGCAGGAAGGACAGGGGAGTCAATGAGCAGTTCTTC.

The CDR3, as DNA: TGCAGCGCCTTGGTTGCTGGGCCCAAAAACATTCAGTACTTC. Translated, it gives CSALVAGPKNIQYF. The V gene is TRBV29-1, the J gene TRBJ2-4; D remains unclear. Trimming left V 7 bases short and J 2 bases short, with 15 bases between. The CDR3 contains 14 residues. CDR1 and CDR2 from the germline V gene are SQVTM and ANQGSEA.

The V gene is TRBV27, the J gene TRBJ1-5; 8 bases agree with TRBD1. The junction had 4 bases not matched to a gene; V was cut back by 5 bases and J by 4 bases. Germline V gives CDR1 MNHEY, CDR2 SMNVEV (reference sequence). The CDR3 contains 14 residues. The CDR3 sequence: CASSGQGKNQPQHF. The DNA of the CDR3 is TGTGCCAGCAGTGGACAGGGAAAGAATCAGCCCCAGCATTTT.

The rearrangement joins TRBV6-5 to TRBJ2-1; TRBD2 might be the D (6 bases). The germline V gene encodes CDR1 MNHEY and CDR2 SVGAGI. V shed 6 bases and J shed 3 bases, with 15 bases lying between them. The CDR3 loop spans 15 amino acids. The CDR3 is CASRDIAALYNEQFF. DNA for the CDR3: TGTGCCAGCAGAGACATAGCGGCCCTCTACAATGAGCAGTTCTTC.

This sequence joins TRBV28 and TRBJ2-7, with 12 bases identical to TRBD2. Germline trimming cut 4 bases from V and 4 bases from J; bases unmatched to any gene: 8. This CDR3 region has 16 residues. Germline CDR1 and CDR2: MDHEN and SYDVKM. The CDR3 DNA reads TGTGCCAGCAGTTCCCGACTAGCGGGAGTGATTTACGAGCAGTACTTC. Protein sequence: CASSSRLAGVIYEQYF.

CDR3: CASSLWDRSTDTQYF. The CDR3 DNA is TGTGCCAGCAGCTTGTGGGACAGAAGCACAGATACGCAGTATTTT. The rearrangement links TRBV5-8 to TRBJ2-3, with TRBD1 matching over 7 bases. The CDR3 consists of 15 residues. Germline loops: CDR1 SGHTS, CDR2 YDEGEE. The V and J ends lost 1 base and 0 bases, in that order; junction bases with no gene match: 2.

The V and J genes are TRBV5-1 and TRBJ2-2, with 14 bases identical to TRBD2. V lost 3 bases, J lost 1 base, and 8 bases stayed unmatched. CDR1 is SGHRS and CDR2 is YFSETQ in the germline V gene. This CDR3 spans 19 amino acids. CDR3 nucleotides: TGCGCCAGCAGCTCGCGGAGGGGGACTAGCGGGAGGAACACCGGGGAGCTGTTTTTT. This translates into CASSSRRGTSGRNTGELFF.